This TCR beta chain was captured by sequencing in a study of T cells after yellow fever vaccination. The CDR3 is made up of 13 amino acids. Germline-derived CDR1 and CDR2 are WNHNN and SYGVQD (reference sequence). V gave up 2 bases and J gave up 10 bases, with 12 bases separating them. TCRdb called the 5' RACE reads again in MiXCR, with one record for every CDR3 protein. Found here are 200,000 to 300,000 distinct CDR3 sequences, 10% to 15% of them singletons; the top ten hold about 0.51%. The sequences come from CD4+ T cells sorted from PBMCs, collected 45 days after the yellow fever booster vaccination. The receptor's source is a young man who received the YFV17D yellow fever vaccine. The chain links TRBV10-1 to TRBJ2-1; perhaps TRBD2 as D (5 bases). Written as DNA, the CDR3 is TGCGCCAGCAGTGAGCAAAGAGGCGGGGAGCAGTTCTTC. Translated, it gives CASSEQRGGEQFF.